This T cell receptor beta chain was recorded in a study of T cells in localized non-small cell lung cancer. Whole-study findings and limits: An association was observed between higher blood T cell density and longer overall survival.

The assay was immunoSEQ multiplex PCR, and TCRdb's table has in-frame clones only and misses some. Among some 1,300 clones listed, over 20% were seen once. The CDR3 has 15 amino acids. V lost 6 bases, J lost 5 bases, and 16 bases lay in between. The germline V gene encodes CDR1 MDHEN and CDR2 SYDVKM. In its sample, this clone was seen a few times. Its antigen is undetermined. The sequencing used normal lung tissue next to the tumor, collected before any cancer treatment. This TCR was sampled from a woman aged 40-75 years with stage II lung adenocarcinoma. The J gene is TRBJ1-4, the V gene TRBV28; D unclear. Here the CDR3 DNA reads TGTGCCAGCAGGGGCGGGAGTACCTGGAATGAAAAACTGTTTTTT. Translating gives CASRGGSTWNEKLFF.